The clone carrying this TCR beta chain was picked up a small number of times. The antigen is undetermined. The data stem from a study of regulatory T cells in long-lasting Graves disease. About the study: To qualify as persistent, Graves' disease required over 5 years of antithyroid drugs with positive TSH receptor antibodies. Overall study results and limits: TRBV28, TRBJ1-2 and TRBJ2-5 were segments that persistent disease favored. TCR diversity was lower in persistent Graves' patients than in newly diagnosed ones.

The CDR3 totals 16 residues. Per the germline V gene, CDR1 is SGHNT and CDR2 is YENEEA. Trimming removed 5 bases from V and 2 bases from J, with 16 bases in between. Sample time point: persistent/refractory GD, antithyroid drugs over 5 years with positive TRAb. Isolated PBMC RNA provided the starting material for the TCR library. Graves' disease diagnoses used American Thyroid Association guidelines. Construction of the TCR beta libraries employed iRepertoire HTBI primers in conjunction with Arm-PCR of CDR3 regions. Each CDR3 protein gets one entry after TCRdb re-called the multiplex PCR reads with MiXCR. The data show around 450,000 distinct CDR3 sequences, about 22% seen once.

This specimen was peripheral blood mononuclear cells (PBMCs), taken when the disease was refractory, from a patient treated with antithyroid drugs. The chain uses TRBV11-3 and TRBJ1-5, with D perhaps matching TRBD1 (5 bases). The origin of this receptor is a female donor with Graves disease. The CDR3 spells CASSPPDSDGNQPQHF. The CDR3, as DNA: TGTGCCAGCAGCCCCCCAGACAGTGACGGCAATCAGCCCCAGCATTTT.